These 10 T cell receptor beta chains share one sample of origin, sequenced in a study of graft-versus-host responses after intestinal transplantation. Only in-frame clones appear in the TCRdb table, and some are missing; sequencing was by immunoSEQ multiplex PCR. The sample lists under 90,000 clones, around 90% occurring once. Antigens for these TCRs are unknown. This sample comprised unstimulated CD4+ T cells sorted from spleen or lymph node cells, obtained before transplant. The receptors were gathered from a human donor who was the organ donor for an intestinal transplant.

The V and J genes are TRBV6-1 and TRBJ1-1; maybe TRBD1 (5 bases). Per the germline V gene, CDR1 is MNHNS and CDR2 is SASEGT. The CDR3 has 14 residues. Trimming stripped 6 bases from V and 10 bases from J, with 21 bases between. The CDR3 is CASRHNQRQLTAFF. Here the CDR3 DNA reads TGTGCCAGCAGACATAACCAGAGACAGCTGACAGCTTTCTTT.

J is TRBJ1-3 and V is TRBV6-1; 8 bases line up with TRBD1. The length of the CDR3 is 12 residues. Germline CDR1 and CDR2: MNHNS and SASEGT. Trimming removed 10 bases from V and 4 bases from J; junction bases left unmatched: 3. CDR3 in amino acids: CAIQGAGNTIYF. The CDR3, as DNA: TGTGCCATCCAGGGGGCAGGAAACACCATATATTTT.

The chain combines TRBV30 with TRBJ2-1, with a tentative D call TRBD1 (5 bases). Germline loops: CDR1 GTSNPN, CDR2 SVGIG (reference sequence). This CDR3 spans 15 amino acids. Between the trimmed V and J ends, which lost 2 bases and 2 bases, there was a span of 13 bases. Here the CDR3 DNA reads TGTGCCTGGAGTCCAGGACACTCACCCTACAATGAGCAGTTCTTC. It is translated as CAWSPGHSPYNEQFF. The full variable domain, in which reference TRBV30 and TRBJ2-1 provide the parts outside the CDR3, is SQTIHQWPATLVQPVGSPLSLECTVEGTSNPNLYWYRQAAGRGLQLLFYSVGIGQISSEVPQNLSASRPQDRQFILSSKKLLLSDSGFYLCAWSPGHSPYNEQFFGPGTRLTVL.

This clone was recorded once. The J gene is TRBJ1-1, the V gene TRBV5-4, with 8 bases identical to TRBD1. The germline V gene encodes CDR1 SGHNT and CDR2 YYREEE (reference sequence). CDR3 length equals 14 residues. Unmatched junction bases numbered 10, after V lost 4 bases and J lost 8 bases. As DNA, the CDR3 is TGTGCCAGCAGCACAACCCGCCGGGACAGGGAAGCTTTCTTT. Its protein is CASSTTRRDREAFF.

The J gene is TRBJ2-7, the V gene TRBV30; tentative D call: TRBD2 (5 bases). Germline CDR1 GTSNPN, CDR2 SVGIG (reference sequence). The CDR3 runs 13 residues. V lost 4 bases to trimming and J lost 6 bases, with 16 bases between them. CDR3: CAWTLRGWGEQYF. CDR3 sequence (DNA): TGTGCCTGGACCCTTCGGGGTTGGGGCGAGCAGTACTTC.

The chain is built from TRBV2 and TRBJ1-1; D not resolved. Germline lookup yields CDR1 SNHLY and CDR2 FYNNEI. With 8 bases removed from V and 1 base from J, the gap between germline ends came to 14 bases. This CDR3 is 14 amino acids long. The CDR3 bases are TGTGCCAGCTGTCTCGTACGGGGGAACACTGAAGCTTTCTTT. Translating it yields CASCLVRGNTEAFF.

The chain couples TRBV11-3 to TRBJ1-2; TRBD1 is a possible D gene (5 bases). V was pared by 4 bases and J by 4 bases, with 10 bases between. CDR3 length equals 13 residues. CDR1 and CDR2 (germline): SGHNT, YENEEA. The CDR3 region is CASSSRTGYGYTF. CDR3 coding DNA: TGTGCCAGCAGCTCCCGAACAGGCTATGGCTACACCTTC.

This chain joins TRBV4-1 and TRBJ1-1; 7 bases fit TRBD1. The ends lost 6 bases at V and 4 bases at J; junction bases unmatched: 8. The CDR3 spans 14 residues. Looked up from germline, CDR1 is MGHRA and CDR2 is YSYEKL. The CDR3 sequence: CASSYRGRITEAFF. In DNA, the CDR3 is TGCGCCAGCAGTTACAGGGGTAGGATCACTGAAGCTTTCTTT.

This clone was found a few times. This rearrangement joins TRBV7-3 to TRBJ2-7; 10 bases match TRBD2. Germline-derived CDR1 and CDR2 are SGHTA and FQGTGA. The CDR3 has 13 residues. Trimming removed 4 bases from V and 4 bases from J; junction bases left unmatched: 1. The CDR3: CASSWGLAYEQYF. The DNA of the CDR3 is TGTGCCAGCAGCTGGGGACTAGCGTACGAGCAGTACTTC.

The V gene is TRBV5-4, the J gene TRBJ2-3, with D hard to call. The CDR3 loop spans 16 amino acids. Between the trimmed V and J ends, which lost 0 bases and 1 base, there was a span of 12 bases. Germline CDR1 is SGHNT and CDR2 is YYREEE (reference sequence). The CDR3, as DNA: TGTGCCAGCAGCTTGGTAGCTCTTCCAGGCACAGATACGCAGTATTTT. This sequence encodes CASSLVALPGTDTQYF.